The clone carrying this TCR beta chain was picked up a small number of times. TCRdb re-called the 5' RACE reads through MiXCR, storing one row per CDR3 protein. This table holds 45,000 to 65,000 distinct CDR3 sequences, around 6.7% found once. This sample was included in a study of T cells after yellow fever vaccination. The input for sequencing was CD8+ T cells not binding an NS4B(214-222) dextramer, sorted from PBMCs, taken roughly seven weeks after the first yellow fever vaccination. The receptor was derived from a man aged 18 to 29 who received the YFV17D yellow fever vaccine.

The CDR3 loop reads CASSPAYLSGPFF. For the CDR3, the DNA is TGTGCCAGCAGCCCAGCCTACTTATCAGGGCCGTTCTTC. The rearrangement links TRBV5-6 to TRBJ2-1; D might be TRBD1 (5 bases). Germline CDR1 reads SGHDT; CDR2 reads YYEEEE. The V end was cut by 4 bases, the J end by 15 bases, with 20 bases between. The CDR3 is 13 amino acids.